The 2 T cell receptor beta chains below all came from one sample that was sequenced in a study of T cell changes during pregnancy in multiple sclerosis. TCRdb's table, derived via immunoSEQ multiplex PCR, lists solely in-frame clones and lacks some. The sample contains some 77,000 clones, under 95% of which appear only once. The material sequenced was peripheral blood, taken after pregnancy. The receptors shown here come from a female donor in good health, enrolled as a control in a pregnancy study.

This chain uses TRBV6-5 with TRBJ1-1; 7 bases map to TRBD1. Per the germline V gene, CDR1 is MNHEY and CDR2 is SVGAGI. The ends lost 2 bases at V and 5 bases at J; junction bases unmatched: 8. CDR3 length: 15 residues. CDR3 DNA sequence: TGTGCCAGCAGTTACCGGACAGGAGGAGGGACTGAAGCTTTCTTT. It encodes CASSYRTGGGTEAFF.

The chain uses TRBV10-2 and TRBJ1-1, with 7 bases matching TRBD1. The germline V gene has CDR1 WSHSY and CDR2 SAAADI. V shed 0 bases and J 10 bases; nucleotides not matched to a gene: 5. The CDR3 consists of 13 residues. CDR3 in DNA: TGCGCCAGCAGTGAGTCGTGGGACAGTACAGCTTTCTTT. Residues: CASSESWDSTAFF.